This TCR beta chain was observed in a study of T-cell memory formation after mild COVID-19. Study at large: TCR clustering was largely donor specific.

TCR alpha and TCR beta cDNA libraries with sample barcodes and UMIs came from 5'RACE using constant-segment primers. TCRdb passed the 5' RACE reads through MiXCR, listing each CDR3 protein once. This sample yields 400,000 or so distinct CDR3 sequences, of which 20% are seen a single time; 7.5% to 9.5% belongs to the top ten. Findings and limits, study-wide: The main location of contracting CD4+ clones was CM and EM, and that of contracting CD8+ clones was EMRA. Pre-infection memory contained some responding clones, which suggested that cross-reactive memory had joined.

Remarks on this clonotype: Its cognate antigen is unknown.

The V and J ends lost 5 bases and 1 base respectively, with 11 bases between them. This CDR3 region has 14 residues. The V gene's germline CDR1 is SGHAT and CDR2 FQNNGV. V is TRBV11-2 and J is TRBJ2-5, with D unresolved. The clonotype comes from an adult woman who had mild COVID-19 (a few samples of this study predate the infection). Cell type and time point are not known. Sequencing input: PBMCs or a T cell subset sorted from them (not recorded which). CDR3 sequence: CASSQRRTQETQYF. CDR3 coding DNA: TGTGCCAGCAGCCAAAGACGGACCCAAGAGACCCAGTACTTC.